This T cell receptor beta chain was sequenced for a study of T cell changes during pregnancy in multiple sclerosis. Per germline, CDR1 MGHRA and CDR2 YSYEKL. The trim removed 4 bases at V and 2 bases at J, leaving 10 bases unmatched. The CDR3 sequence is 17 residues long. Profiled with immunoSEQ multiplex PCR; TCRdb holds only in-frame clones, not every one. The data show roughly 120,000 clones, roughly 92% seen once. This sequence originates from a female donor with multiple sclerosis, enrolled in a pregnancy study. This material consisted of peripheral blood, taken before pregnancy. V usage is TRBV4-1 and J usage is TRBJ1-3; 8 bases match TRBD1. The DNA of the CDR3 is TGCGCCAGCAGCCCTCAGGACAGGGCGAAGACTGGAAACACCATATATTTT. Translated: CASSPQDRAKTGNTIYF.